The 5 T cell receptor beta chains below come from one sample, sequenced in a study of early T cells in non-severe SARS-CoV-2 infection. A single record per CDR3 protein comes from TCRdb applying MiXCR to the 5' RACE reads. This table has 26,000 or so distinct CDR3 sequences, roughly 5.3% appearing once. Material for sequencing was whole blood. These receptors all come from an adult who was a healthcare worker with PCR-confirmed SARS-CoV-2 infection or an uninfected control (not recorded which).

This clonotype was observed at least ten times. This chain links TRBV9 with TRBJ1-1, with D tentatively TRBD1 (6 bases). Germline CDR1 reads SGDLS; CDR2 reads YYNGEE. The V end lost 0 bases, the J end lost 2 bases, and 14 bases lay between the germline ends. The CDR3 runs to 16 residues. The DNA of the CDR3 is TGTGCCAGCAGCGTAGGTGGGGGGCCCCAAAACACTGAAGCTTTCTTT. Encoded protein: CASSVGGGPQNTEAFF.

Ten or more counts support this clonotype. The rearrangement joins TRBV6-2 or TRBV6-3 to TRBJ2-2; a possible D gene is TRBD2 (6 bases). CDR3 length: 17 amino acids. V lost 5 bases and J 3 bases, leaving 19 bases between the germline ends. Germline CDR1 and CDR2: MNHEY and SVGEGT. As DNA, the CDR3 is TGTGCCAGCAGTCATCATTTTGGGCCGGGAGACACCGGGGAGCTGTTTTTT. Protein product: CASSHHFGPGDTGELFF.

Judged by abundance, this clonotype is medium-sized. The CDR3, as DNA: TGCAGCGTTGGACAGGCCTCCTACTATGGCTACACCTTC. This encodes CSVGQASYYGYTF. The chain uses TRBV29-1 and TRBJ1-2; D might be TRBD1 (6 bases). The germline V gene encodes CDR1 SQVTM and CDR2 ANQGSEA. The V end was cut by 4 bases, the J end by 3 bases, with 12 bases between. This CDR3 contains 13 residues.

This clonotype was found a few times. The rearrangement uses TRBV20-1 and TRBJ1-6; D unresolved. The V gene lost 1 base and the J gene lost 6 bases, with 13 bases spanning the gap. The CDR3 has 15 residues. CDR1 is DFQATT and CDR2 is SNEGSKA in the germline V gene (reference sequence). CDR3 sequence (DNA): TGCAGTGCTAGAGTTTCGGGGATAGGTAATTCACCCCTCCACTTT. This sequence encodes CSARVSGIGNSPLHF.

This clonotype has ten or more counts. The chain uses TRBV5-6 and TRBJ1-4; 7 bases are a match to TRBD1. Germline V gene data show CDR1 as SGHDT and CDR2 as YYEEEE. The CDR3 extends over 16 amino acids. V trimming: 1 base; J trimming: 2 bases; junction bases outside the gene matches: 5. The CDR3 DNA sequence: TGTGCCAGCAGCTTGAACAGGGGTAGGACTAATGAAAAACTGTTTTTT. Amino acid sequence: CASSLNRGRTNEKLFF. The entire variable domain, with the rest obtained from reference TRBV5-6 and TRBJ1-4, is as follows: DAGVTQSPTHLIKTRGQQVTLRCSPKSGHDTVSWYQQALGQGPQFIFQYYEEEERQRGNFPDRFSGHQFPNYSSELNVNALLLGDSALYLCASSLNRGRTNEKLFFGSGTQLSVL.